The source of this T cell receptor (beta chain) is a study of cytomegalovirus exposure and HLA in healthy donors. Whole-study findings and limits: Researchers reportedly found TCR beta sequences accurately predicted most subjects' HLA-A and HLA-B alleles.

A remark on this clone: Its cognate antigen is unknown.

Primers: 60 Vbeta forward and 13 Jbeta reverse. Some clones are missing from TCRdb's copy, which holds only in-frame ones; the method was immunoSEQ multiplex PCR. Its clone listing holds roughly 43,000 clones. CDR3 size: 17 residues. CDR1 and CDR2 from the germline V gene are LNHDA and SQIVND (reference sequence). Trimming shortened V by 4 bases and J by 2 bases, and 20 bases separated the two germline ends. J is TRBJ2-5 and V is TRBV19, with D possibly TRBD2 on 7 matching bases. The sequence was collected from a woman between 35 and 50 years old in good health and CMV-seronegative. Sequenced sample: PBMCs. The DNA of the CDR3 is TGTGCCAGTAGTAAGGGGGGATACGGGGGAGGGCAAGAGACCCAGTACTTC. Its protein product is CASSKGGYGGGQETQYF.